Each of the 27 T cell receptor beta chains below was sequenced from the same sample in a study of T-cell reconstitution after alpha-beta-depleted transplantation in children. A TCRbeta library incorporating unique molecular identifiers was prepared. A single record per CDR3 protein comes from TCRdb applying MiXCR to the PCR reads. The profile shows 15,000 to 20,000 distinct CDR3 sequences, 5% to 5.5% of them singletons. Sequences were derived from PBMCs, sampled before TCRalphabeta/CD19-depleted stem cell transplant. The receptors shown here come from a boy younger than 18 with acute lymphoblastic leukemia, due to receive a stem cell transplant.

This clonotype was seen many times. V is TRBV6-5 and J is TRBJ1-2; possible D gene TRBD1, 5 bases. The CDR3 spans 16 residues. With 4 bases removed from V and 5 bases from J, the gap between germline ends came to 20 bases. The germline V gene has CDR1 MNHEY and CDR2 SVGAGI. The CDR3 nucleotides read TGTGCCAGCAGTTCTACGTCTTCCGCTCGGGGGTATGGCTACACCTTC. Its protein product is CASSSTSSARGYGYTF.

V is TRBV4-3 and J is TRBJ1-4; the D is unclear. Germline CDR1 reads LGHNA; CDR2 reads YSLEER. The length of the CDR3 is 14 residues. With 4 bases removed from V and 6 bases from J, the gap between germline ends came to 12 bases. CDR3 region: CASSPSRDDEKLFF. CDR3 DNA sequence: TGCGCCAGCAGCCCATCCAGAGACGATGAAAAACTGTTTTTT.

At least ten counts were recorded for this clonotype. V gene TRBV30 combines with J gene TRBJ1-1, with D possibly TRBD1 on 5 matching bases. The CDR3 totals 12 residues. The V and J ends lost 5 bases and 3 bases respectively, with 10 bases between them. Germline assignment: CDR1 GTSNPN and CDR2 SVGIG (reference sequence). CDR3 amino acids: CAWETGDTEAFF. CDR3 nucleotide sequence: TGTGCCTGGGAAACAGGAGACACTGAAGCTTTCTTT. The full variable domain, with the rest looked up from reference TRBV30 and TRBJ1-1, is SQTIHQWPATLVQPVGSPLSLECTVEGTSNPNLYWYRQAAGRGLQLLFYSVGIGQISSEVPQNLSASRPQDRQFILSSKKLLLSDSGFYLCAWETGDTEAFFGQGTRLTVV.

This clonotype was counted many times. The chain joins TRBV6-2 or TRBV6-3 to TRBJ2-7; 7 bases fit TRBD2. The CDR3 runs to 14 residues. V dropped 3 bases and J dropped 4; count of bases not matched to a gene: 6. The V gene's germline CDR1 is MNHEY and CDR2 SVGEGT. The CDR3 nucleotides are TGTGCCAGCAGTTATCCCGCTAGCGGATACGAGCAGTACTTC. This translates into CASSYPASGYEQYF.

Many counts were recorded for this clonotype. The CDR3 DNA reads as TGCGCCAGCGGCTGGGGCCGGCAGAGCCTAAATTCACCCCTCCACTTT. This codes for CASGWGRQSLNSPLHF. This sequence joins TRBV5-1 and TRBJ1-6; TRBD1 might be the D (5 bases). Trimming cost V 7 bases and J 7 bases, with 21 bases left between them. CDR1 is SGHRS, CDR2 YFSETQ, per germline. The length of the CDR3 is 16 residues.

This clonotype was counted at least ten times. V gene TRBV11-3 combines with J gene TRBJ2-5; D not certain. CDR1 is SGHNT and CDR2 is YENEEA in the germline V gene. The CDR3 totals 13 residues. V was trimmed by 7 bases and J by 4 bases, leaving 13 bases between them. The CDR3 loop is CASTIPPGETQYF. In nucleotides, the CDR3 is TGTGCCAGCACCATCCCCCCGGGAGAGACCCAGTACTTC.

This clonotype was seen ten or more times. The V call is TRBV27, the J call TRBJ1-1; no firm D call. CDR1 is MNHEY, CDR2 SMNVEV, per germline (reference sequence). V was clipped by 3 bases and J by 0 bases, with 5 bases between them. CDR3 length: 13 residues. The chain's CDR3 is CASSLKVNTEAFF. CDR3 DNA: TGTGCCAGCAGTTTGAAGGTGAACACTGAAGCTTTCTTT.

This clonotype showed up many times. CDR3 protein: CATSVTGGSTDTQYF. The CDR3 nucleotides are TGTGCCACCAGTGTGACAGGGGGCAGTACAGATACGCAGTATTTT. This chain connects TRBV24-1 to TRBJ2-3, with 10 bases aligning to TRBD1. V shed 5 bases, J shed 3 bases, and the junction held 4 bases outside the gene matches. Looked up from germline, CDR1 is KGHDR and CDR2 is SFDVKD. The CDR3 is made up of 15 amino acids.

The table lists this clonotype with many counts. The chain is built from TRBV7-2 and TRBJ1-2; D call uncertain. Per germline, CDR1 SGHTA and CDR2 FQGNSA. This CDR3 is 12 amino acids long. Deletions cut 1 base from V and 3 bases from J, with 3 bases between. CDR3 in DNA: TGTGCCAGCAGCTTAGAATACTATGGCTACACCTTC. Protein sequence: CASSLEYYGYTF.

This clonotype appeared a few times. The chain couples TRBV6-1 to TRBJ2-1; 9 bases map to TRBD1. The trim removed 5 bases at V and 2 bases at J, leaving 4 bases unmatched. This CDR3 has 15 residues. Germline CDR1 and CDR2: MNHNS and SASEGT. The CDR3 DNA reads TGTGCCAGCAGTCCCGACAGGGGGACCTACAATGAGCAGTTCTTC. Translating gives CASSPDRGTYNEQFF.

This clonotype appeared many times. This chain links TRBV11-2 with TRBJ2-1; either TRBD1 or TRBD2 may fit D (5 bases each). The germline gives CDR1 SGHAT, CDR2 FQNNGV. V was cut by 7 bases and J by 10 bases, with 20 bases left in between. CDR3 length: 14 amino acids. The CDR3 region is CASTMTTTAREQFF. The CDR3 DNA follows: TGTGCCAGCACCATGACTACGACAGCAAGGGAGCAGTTCTTC. The variable domain in full, with the rest retrieved from reference TRBV11-2 and TRBJ2-1, is EAGVAQSPRYKIIEKRQSVAFWCNPISGHATLYWYQQILGQGPKLLIQFQNNGVVDDSQLPKDRFSAERLKGVDSTLKIQPAKLEDSAVYLCASTMTTTAREQFFGPGTRLTVL.

This clonotype has ten or more counts. The CDR3 coding sequence is TGTGCCAGCAGGACCCAGGGGGTAGCCAAAAACATTCAGTACTTC. Translating it yields CASRTQGVAKNIQYF. This chain links TRBV2 with TRBJ2-4; 7 positions match TRBD1. There are 15 residues in the CDR3. Germline assignment: CDR1 SNHLY and CDR2 FYNNEI. Trimming took 6 bases from V and 0 from J; bases not matched to a gene: 5.

This clonotype occurred many times. The genes are TRBV20-1 and TRBJ1-2, with D uncertain. The CDR3 totals 16 residues. Germline V gene lookup returns CDR1 DFQATT and CDR2 SNEGSKA (reference sequence). Trimming took off 0 bases at V and 4 bases at J, with 18 bases between the two ends. The CDR3 DNA reads as TGCAGTGCTAGAGATAGTAAAAGGGTGGGGAGCTATGGCTACACCTTC. Amino acids: CSARDSKRVGSYGYTF.

This clonotype was counted at least ten times. The J gene is TRBJ1-5, the V gene TRBV3-1, with D unclear. The V end lost 4 bases, the J end lost 0 bases, and 7 bases lay between the germline ends. The CDR3 sequence is 14 residues long. Germline assignment: CDR1 LGHDT and CDR2 YNNKEL (reference sequence). The CDR3 region has the DNA TGTGCCAGCAGCCCCCGGGGTAGCAATCAGCCCCAGCATTTT. Protein: CASSPRGSNQPQHF. Complete variable domain (other parts from reference TRBV3-1 and TRBJ1-5): DTAVSQTPKYLVTQMGNDKSIKCEQNLGHDTMYWYKQDSKKFLKIMFSYNNKELIINETVPNRFSPKSPDKAHLNLHINSLELGDSAVYFCASSPRGSNQPQHFGDGTRLSIL.

This clonotype was seen at least ten times. The V call is TRBV27, the J call TRBJ1-4; perhaps TRBD1 as D (5 bases). V lost 0 bases to trimming and J lost 10 bases, with 12 bases between them. In germline, CDR1 is MNHEY, CDR2 SMNVEV (reference sequence). This CDR3 has 14 residues. The CDR3 nucleotides read TGTGCCAGCAGTTTATCAGGGGATGGGCGAAAACTGTTTTTT. Amino acids: CASSLSGDGRKLFF.

Ten or more counts support this clonotype. V usage is TRBV28 and J usage is TRBJ2-5, with D tentatively TRBD2 (5 bases). This CDR3 is 16 amino acids long. CDR1 is MDHEN, CDR2 SYDVKM, per germline. The V gene lost 4 bases and the J gene lost 4 bases, with 19 bases spanning the gap. As DNA, the CDR3 is TGTGCCAGCAGTTCCATTCCATGGACTGGAGGAGAGACCCAGTACTTC. This translates into CASSSIPWTGGETQYF.

This clonotype was seen at least ten times. The chain combines TRBV13 with TRBJ2-7; the D is unclear. CDR3 size: 13 residues. V was clipped by 5 bases and J by 5 bases, with 13 bases between them. The germline V gene encodes CDR1 PRHDT and CDR2 FYEKMQ (reference sequence). Here the CDR3 reads CASSQRLRDEQYF. CDR3 coding DNA: TGTGCCAGCAGCCAGCGCCTAAGGGACGAGCAGTACTTC.

This clonotype is judged medium-sized. This chain connects TRBV28 to TRBJ2-1; 9 bases match TRBD1. Germline loops: CDR1 MDHEN, CDR2 SYDVKM. V gave up 3 bases and J gave up 4 bases; unmatched junction bases: 7. CDR3 length equals 16 residues. In DNA, the CDR3 is TGTGCCAGCAGTTTCTCCGGGACAGGGTCATACAATGAGCAGTTCTTC. Protein product: CASSFSGTGSYNEQFF.

This clonotype was counted many times. The chain has TRBV7-3 and TRBJ2-1; 7 bases are shared with TRBD2. The V and J ends lost 0 bases and 15 bases, in that order; junction bases with no gene match: 11. The CDR3 spans 14 residues. The V gene's germline CDR1 is SGHTA and CDR2 FQGTGA. The DNA for the CDR3 is TGTGCCAGCAGCTTAACGACGGGGGAGGGCCCCACGTTCTTC. As protein: CASSLTTGEGPTFF.

This clonotype was observed at least ten times. The chain uses TRBV28 and TRBJ2-7, with 10 positions matching TRBD2. Germline CDR1 reads MDHEN; CDR2 reads SYDVKM. V lost 8 bases to trimming and J lost 0 bases; unmatched junction nucleotides: 13. The CDR3 contains 17 residues. The CDR3 nucleotides read TGTGCCAGCTCCCTCCCACTAGCGGGGAACAGCTCCTACGAGCAGTACTTC. Its protein is CASSLPLAGNSSYEQYF.

This clonotype is categorized as medium-sized. The chain couples TRBV12-3 or TRBV12-4 to TRBJ2-4; D may be TRBD1 or TRBD2 (5 bases each). V shed 4 bases and J shed 4 bases, with 14 bases lying between them. The CDR3 length is 15 residues. CDR3 protein: CASSSPGTAKNIQYF. The CDR3 DNA sequence: TGTGCCAGCAGTTCTCCGGGGACCGCGAAAAACATTCAGTACTTC.

This chain links TRBV19 with TRBJ1-6; TRBD1 is a possible D gene (5 bases). Between the trimmed V and J ends, which lost 7 bases and 0 bases, there was a span of 13 bases. Germline CDR1 and CDR2: LNHDA and SQIVND (reference sequence). The CDR3 spans 16 residues. The CDR3 sequence is CASTINRSSYNSPLHF. The CDR3 DNA is TGTGCCAGTACTATTAACAGGAGCTCCTATAATTCACCCCTCCACTTT. The full variable domain, with the rest looked up from reference TRBV19 and TRBJ1-6, is DGGITQSPKYLFRKEGQNVTLSCEQNLNHDAMYWYRQDPGQGLRLIYYSQIVNDFQKGDIAEGYSVSREKKESFPLTVTSAQKNPTAFYLCASTINRSSYNSPLHFGNGTRLTVT.

This clonotype was seen at least ten times. The V and J genes are TRBV6-1 and TRBJ2-1; no definite D call. Looked up from germline, CDR1 is MNHNS and CDR2 is SASEGT. The CDR3 loop spans 15 amino acids. The V and J ends lost 6 bases and 0 bases respectively, with 12 bases between them. CDR3 sequence reads: CASSRAGSSYNEQFF. The CDR3 DNA follows: TGTGCCAGCAGCCGCGCCGGAAGCTCCTACAATGAGCAGTTCTTC.

Only a few counts were recorded for this clonotype. The chain combines TRBV19 with TRBJ2-7, with D possibly being TRBD1 (6 bases). V lost 4 bases and J 6 bases, leaving 10 bases between the germline ends. This CDR3 has 12 amino acids. Germline CDR1 reads LNHDA; CDR2 reads SQIVND (reference sequence). CDR3 sequence: CASSRRGGEQYF. The CDR3 DNA reads TGTGCCAGTAGTAGAAGAGGGGGCGAGCAGTACTTC. The variable domain in full, completed from reference TRBV19 and TRBJ2-7, reads DGGITQSPKYLFRKEGQNVTLSCEQNLNHDAMYWYRQDPGQGLRLIYYSQIVNDFQKGDIAEGYSVSREKKESFPLTVTSAQKNPTAFYLCASSRRGGEQYFGPGTRLTVT.

This clonotype has ten or more counts. The chain joins TRBV20-1 to TRBJ2-7; D gene uncertain. The germline V gene has CDR1 DFQATT and CDR2 SNEGSKA (reference sequence). CDR3 length: 13 amino acids. V was clipped by 2 bases and J by 3 bases, with 11 bases between them. CDR3 sequence (DNA): TGCAGTGCTAGACCCCCCCCTTTCTACGAGCAGTACTTC. Its translation is CSARPPPFYEQYF.

This clonotype appeared many times. This CDR3 is CASSFAGQGYEQYF. The CDR3 nucleotides are TGTGCCAGCAGTTTCGCAGGACAGGGGTACGAGCAGTACTTC. The rearrangement uses TRBV12-3 or TRBV12-4 and TRBJ2-7, with 9 bases lining up with TRBD1. The CDR3 has 14 amino acids. Trimming removed 3 bases from V and 4 bases from J; junction bases left unmatched: 4.

This clonotype is classed as medium-sized. The chain recombines TRBV4-3 with TRBJ2-2, with 9 nucleotides matching TRBD1. The CDR3 contains 15 residues. Germline-derived CDR1 and CDR2 are LGHNA and YSLEER. V shed 6 bases, J shed 4 bases, and the junction held 6 bases outside the gene matches. CDR3 in amino acids: CASRTGTGFTGELFF. CDR3 sequence (DNA): TGCGCCAGCAGAACCGGGACAGGGTTCACCGGGGAGCTGTTTTTT.